Listed here are 7 T cell receptor beta chains from one sample, sequenced in a study of shared clonotypes between healthy human individuals. Here immunoSEQ multiplex PCR was the method, and the copy in TCRdb shows in-frame clones only, minus some. The sample lists approximately 1,500,000 clones, 95% to 99% occurring once. The material sequenced was naive CD4+ T cells sorted from blood. Subset meaning: CD45RA+ positively selected. The source of these receptors is a man aged 25-45 years in good health.

The chain joins TRBV28 to TRBJ2-7; a possible D gene is TRBD1 (6 bases). Germline V gene sequence: CDR1 MDHEN, CDR2 SYDVKM. This CDR3 comprises 14 residues. V dropped 5 bases and J dropped 5 bases, with 16 bases sitting between them. The CDR3 region has the DNA TGTGCCAGCAGTCTCCCGTTACAGGGAGACGAGCAGTACTTC. It translates to CASSLPLQGDEQYF.

The chain joins TRBV14 to TRBJ2-3; TRBD1 is a possible D gene (5 bases). CDR3 length equals 13 residues. CDR1 SGHDN and CDR2 FVKESK come from the germline V gene. The V end lost 4 bases, the J end lost 4 bases, and 9 bases lay between the germline ends. In DNA, the CDR3 is TGTGCCAGCAGCCCGCGACAGCCAGATACGCAGTATTTT. As protein: CASSPRQPDTQYF.

The V gene is TRBV21-1, the J gene TRBJ2-7; the DNA was not compared with TRBD2, the D call given in the table. TRBV21-1 represents a pseudogene. This CDR3 has 18 amino acids. The CDR3: CASSIQTSGSHPPSEQYF. The CDR3 nucleotides read TGTGCCAGCAGCATCCAGACTAGCGGGTCTCATCCCCCGAGCGAGCAGTACTTC.

The chain links TRBV6-1 to TRBJ2-7; TRBD2 agrees at 10 bases. The germline V gene has CDR1 MNHNS and CDR2 SASEGT. The CDR3 is made up of 16 amino acids. Germline trimming cut 4 bases from V and 4 bases from J; bases unmatched to any gene: 10. CDR3 nucleotides: TGTGCCAGCAGTGCGATCAGCGGGAGGGTCGGTTACGAGCAGTACTTC. It translates to CASSAISGRVGYEQYF.

V gene TRBV5-1 combines with J gene TRBJ2-1, with D hard to call. The V gene lost 4 bases and the J gene lost 9 bases, with 14 bases spanning the gap. The CDR3 length is 13 residues. Germline assignment: CDR1 SGHRS and CDR2 YFSETQ. CDR3 DNA sequence: TGCGCCAGCAGCCAAGACGGTCTGGGTGAGCAGTTCTTC. This encodes CASSQDGLGEQFF.

V is TRBV30 and J is TRBJ1-2; no clear D gene. The CDR3 consists of 10 residues. V was trimmed by 6 bases and J by 7 bases, leaving 9 bases between them. From germline, CDR1 is GTSNPN and CDR2 SVGIG (reference sequence). The CDR3 coding sequence is TGTGCCTGCCAAAGTGGTGGCTACACCTTC. Protein: CACQSGGYTF.

This chain connects TRBV28 to TRBJ1-5; D gene unclear. V was trimmed by 6 bases and J by 6 bases, leaving 12 bases between them. This CDR3 has 13 residues. CDR1 and CDR2 from the germline V gene are MDHEN and SYDVKM. DNA for the CDR3: TGTGCCAGCAGCCCAATTATTGGTCAGCCCCAGCATTTT. Translation gives CASSPIIGQPQHF.